This entry is about one TCR beta chain. The entry originates in a study of blood T cell repertoires in COVID-19. The CDR3 loop spans 13 amino acids. Trimming took off 1 base at V and 13 bases at J, with 11 bases between the two ends. Germline lookup yields CDR1 SGHTA and CDR2 FQGNSA. Clones were sequenced by immunoSEQ multiplex PCR, and TCRdb holds only the in-frame ones, with some missing. The sample shows about 200,000 clones, almost 85% of them seen only once. The TCR sequence derives from a man between 40 and 49 years old who had recovered from COVID-19. The V gene is TRBV7-2, the J gene TRBJ1-6; no reliable D call. Material for sequencing was PBMCs or T cells enriched from blood (not recorded which). CDR3 coding DNA: TGTGCCAGCAGCTTAGGGGGAGGCGCGCCCCTCCACTTT. Translated: CASSLGGGAPLHF. Filled out from reference TRBV7-2 and TRBJ1-6, the complete variable domain reads GAGVSQSPSNKVTEKGKDVELRCDPISGHTALYWYRQSLGQGLEFLIYFQGNSAPDKSGLPSDRFSAERTGGSVSTLTIQRTQQEDSAVYLCASSLGGGAPLHFGNGTRLTVT.